Listed below are T cell receptor beta chains from one sample, sequenced in a study of technical replicates of blood from a handful of donors. The protocol was immunoSEQ multiplex PCR, while the TCRdb copy is restricted to in-frame clones and leaves out a portion. The sample shows 65,000 to 90,000 clones, 92% of them seen only once. Source material: T cells isolated from PBMCs. The receptors here all came from a human donor in good health. Both conserved end residues are part of each CDR3. A D gene is named only where the DNA matches it firmly. Expanded clones get a size class; other rows say once, few or many, or leave the size out.

>TRBD2|-|TRBJ2-1|TRBV4-2
CASSPETSGMNEQFF
TGTGCCAGCAGCCCAGAGACTAGCGGGATGAATGAGCAGTTCTTC
>-|-|TRBJ1-1|TRBV6-5
CASSYRGLRGTEAFF
TGTGCCAGCAGTTATCGCGGACTCAGAGGCACTGAAGCTTTCTTT
>-|-|TRBJ2-5|TRBV5-4
CASSFISGEDQYF
TGTGCCAGCAGCTTTATTTCCGGCGAGGACCAGTACTTC
>-|-|TRBJ1-4|TRBV5-4
CASSLGQAKATNEKLFF
TGTGCCAGCAGCTTGGGACAGGCAAAGGCAACTAATGAAAAACTGTTTTTT
>-|-|TRBJ1-1|TRBV1
CTSSQDHGLGPPLNTEAFF
TGCACCAGCAGCCAAGATCATGGCCTGGGGCCCCCTTTGAACACTGAAGCTTTCTTT
>-|-|TRBJ1-2|TRBV2
CASTQVQGDYGYTF
TGTGCCAGCACCCAGGTGCAGGGTGACTATGGCTACACCTTC
>TRBD2|-|TRBJ2-5|TRBV29-1
CSVASGGIQETQYF
TGCAGCGTTGCTAGCGGGGGGATACAAGAGACCCAGTACTTC
>TRBD2|once|TRBJ2-2|TRBV9
CASSSSGGVNTGELFF
TGTGCCAGCAGCTCCAGCGGGGGGGTTAACACCGGGGAGCTGTTTTTT
>-|-|TRBJ1-5|TRBV4-2
CASSQGHSNQPQHF
TGTGCCAGCAGCCAAGGTCATAGCAATCAGCCCCAGCATTTT
>-|-|TRBJ1-4|TRBV5-6
CASSLASSSEELFF
TGTGCCAGCAGCTTGGCGTCTTCTTCGGAGGAACTGTTTTTT
>-|-|TRBJ1-5|TRBV6-1
CASSDLVREPQHF
TGTGCCAGCAGTGACCTGGTCAGGGAACCCCAGCATTTT
>TRBD2|-|TRBJ2-5|TRBV28
CASSLVSSGSRETQYF
TGTGCCAGCAGTTTAGTGTCTAGCGGGAGCCGAGAGACCCAGTACTTC
>TRBD1|-|TRBJ1-3|TRBV7-8
CASSQTSRDRFSGNTIYF
TGTGCCAGCAGCCAAACAAGCCGGGACAGGTTCTCTGGAAACACCATATATTTT
>TRBD1|-|TRBJ1-1|TRBV5-1
CASSLTGGTEAFF
TGCGCCAGCAGCTTGACAGGGGGTACTGAAGCTTTCTTT
>TRBD2|-|TRBJ2-7|TRBV6-1
CASSERLAGNQLYEQYF
TGTGCCAGCAGTGAAAGGCTAGCGGGAAACCAGCTCTACGAGCAGTACTTC
>-|-|TRBJ2-4|TRBV4-2
CASSQESGLVPLAKNIQYF
TGTGCCAGCAGCCAAGAATCGGGTCTAGTCCCTCTAGCCAAAAACATTCAGTACTTC
>TRBD2|-|TRBJ2-2|TRBV9
CASSGLAATGELFF
TGTGCCAGCAGCGGACTAGCGGCCACCGGGGAGCTGTTTTTT
>-|-|TRBJ1-2|TRBV7-8
CASSFRKGSASYGYTF
TGTGCCAGCAGCTTCCGTAAGGGGTCAGCAAGCTATGGCTACACCTTC